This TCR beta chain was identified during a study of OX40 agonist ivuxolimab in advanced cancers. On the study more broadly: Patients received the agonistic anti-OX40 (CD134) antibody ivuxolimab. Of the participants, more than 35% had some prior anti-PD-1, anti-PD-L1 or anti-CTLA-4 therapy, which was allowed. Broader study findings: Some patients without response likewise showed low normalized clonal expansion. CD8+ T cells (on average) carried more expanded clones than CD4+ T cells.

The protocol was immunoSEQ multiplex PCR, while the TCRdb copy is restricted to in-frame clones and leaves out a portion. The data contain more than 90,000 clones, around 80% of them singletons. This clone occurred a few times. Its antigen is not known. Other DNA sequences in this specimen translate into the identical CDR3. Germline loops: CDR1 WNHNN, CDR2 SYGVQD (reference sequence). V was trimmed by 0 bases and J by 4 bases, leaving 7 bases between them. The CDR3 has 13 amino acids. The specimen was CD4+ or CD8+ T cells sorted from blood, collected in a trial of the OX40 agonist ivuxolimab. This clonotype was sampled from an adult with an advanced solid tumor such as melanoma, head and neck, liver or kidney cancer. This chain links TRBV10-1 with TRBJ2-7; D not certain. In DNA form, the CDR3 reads TGCGCCAGCAGTGAGTCGACGAGATACGAGCAGTACTTC. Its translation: CASSESTRYEQYF.